One and the same sample provided the 20 T cell receptor beta chains below, sequenced in a study of T cell repertoires in cytomegalovirus infection (dated by TCRdb to between 2019 and 2020). The data were produced on an Illumina HiSeq 1500. TCRdb ran its own pipeline on the public reads, namely fastp trimming at Q25 and MiXCR clone calling, and kept in-frame beta chains. Records with the same CDR3 protein are collapsed into one entry carrying the most frequent genes and DNA. Within this sample are about 230,000 distinct CDR3 sequences, with roughly 23% of them counted one time only. The top ten hold roughly 18% of the sample. The sequencing sample was made of CD8+ T cells from PBMCs. The receptors were gathered from a human donor in good health (CMV status not recorded). Some clones in this sample may be carry-over from other donors' samples.

The chain has TRBV29-1 and TRBJ2-1; TRBD1 agrees at 11 bases. The CDR3 totals 13 residues. Germline loops: CDR1 SQVTM, CDR2 ANQGSEA. The ends lost 7 bases at V and 2 bases at J; junction bases unmatched: 1. The CDR3 is CSGTGGTYNEQFF. In nucleotides, the CDR3 is TGCAGCGGGACAGGGGGCACCTACAATGAGCAGTTCTTC.

The sample holds many counts of this clonotype. The chain combines TRBV5-4 with TRBJ1-1; D remains ambiguous. The CDR3 contains 13 residues. The germline V gene has CDR1 SGHNT and CDR2 YYREEE (reference sequence). Trimming removed 1 base from V and 0 bases from J, with 4 bases in between. The CDR3 nucleotides read TGTGCCAGCAGCTTGTTGGTGAACACTGAAGCTTTCTTT. This translates into CASSLLVNTEAFF.

The chain joins TRBV6-6 to TRBJ2-1; D is ambiguous. CDR1 MNHNY and CDR2 SVGAGI come from the germline V gene (reference sequence). The CDR3 runs to 11 residues. The V end lost 0 bases, the J end lost 8 bases, and 2 bases lay between the germline ends. CDR3 sequence reads: CASSYSDEQFF. The CDR3 nucleotides read TGTGCCAGCAGTTACTCGGATGAGCAGTTCTTC.

V is TRBV19 and J is TRBJ2-1, with TRBD2 matching over 8 bases. The CDR3 covers 15 residues. Trimming took 3 bases from V and 7 from J; bases not matched to a gene: 8. The germline V gene encodes CDR1 LNHDA and CDR2 SQIVND (reference sequence). CDR3 amino acids: CASSILAGGGNEQFF. CDR3 coding DNA: TGTGCCAGTAGTATTCTTGCGGGGGGCGGGAATGAGCAGTTCTTC.

In its sample, this clonotype was seen a few times. The chain employs TRBV28 and TRBJ1-2, with 8 bases identical to TRBD1. This CDR3 region has 14 residues. The V and J ends lost 3 bases and 3 bases, in that order; junction bases with no gene match: 3. Looked up from germline, CDR1 is MDHEN and CDR2 is SYDVKM. The DNA for the CDR3 is TGTGCCAGCAGTTTTCAGGGGGCGGACTATGGCTACACCTTC. Its translation is CASSFQGADYGYTF.

The chain carries TRBV27 and TRBJ2-3; D is unresolved. Per germline, CDR1 MNHEY and CDR2 SMNVEV (reference sequence). Trimming removed 5 bases from V and 15 bases from J, with 18 bases in between. The CDR3 contains 12 residues. The CDR3 nucleotides read TGTGCCAGCAGTAAAGGGTACAGAGCCGAATATTTT. This gives the protein CASSKGYRAEYF.

This chain joins TRBV27 and TRBJ1-5; D remains unclear. CDR1 is MNHEY and CDR2 is SMNVEV in the germline V gene (reference sequence). V lost 5 bases to trimming and J lost 0 bases, with 5 bases between them. This CDR3 region has 13 residues. CDR3 DNA: TGTGCCAGCAGTGGGTATAGCAATCAGCCCCAGCATTTT. This gives the protein CASSGYSNQPQHF.

The rearrangement links TRBV12-3 or TRBV12-4 to TRBJ1-5; 8 bases fit TRBD1. The CDR3 consists of 15 residues. With V trimmed by 5 bases and J by 7 bases, 10 bases remained unmatched. CDR3: CASSLQFTGGQPQHF. CDR3 nucleotides: TGTGCCAGCAGTCTTCAATTTACAGGGGGGCAGCCCCAGCATTTT.

The rearrangement joins TRBV28 to TRBJ1-4; D ambiguous. This CDR3 is 17 amino acids long. The V end was cut by 5 bases, the J end by 2 bases, with 18 bases between. Germline V lookup: CDR1 MDHEN, CDR2 SYDVKM. Here the CDR3 DNA reads TGTGCCAGCAGTCCTGATCATCCACCCGCGACTAATGAAAAACTGTTTTTT. As protein: CASSPDHPPATNEKLFF.

This clonotype was observed a few times. The chain joins TRBV11-3 to TRBJ2-3; TRBD2 agrees at 9 bases. V lost 6 bases, J lost 3 bases, and 13 bases stayed unmatched. Germline V gene lookup returns CDR1 SGHNT and CDR2 YENEEA. The CDR3 loop spans 17 amino acids. The CDR3 region is CASSRREAGGLTDTQYF. The CDR3 region has the DNA TGTGCCAGCAGTCGTCGCGAGGCGGGGGGGCTTACAGATACGCAGTATTTT.

This clonotype was found many times. The rearrangement uses TRBV28 and TRBJ1-4; TRBD1 might be the D (6 bases). V was trimmed by 3 bases and J by 12 bases, leaving 17 bases between them. The V gene's germline CDR1 is MDHEN and CDR2 SYDVKM. CDR3 length: 14 residues. The DNA for the CDR3 is TGTGCCAGCAGTTTCGCAGGGGTTCTTGGCGAACTGTTTTTT. Encoded protein: CASSFAGVLGELFF.

This clonotype has at least ten counts. This chain joins TRBV7-9 and TRBJ1-1, with D unresolved. V lost 1 base and J 2 bases, leaving 5 bases between the germline ends. Germline assignment: CDR1 SEHNR and CDR2 FQNEAQ (reference sequence). CDR3 length: 13 amino acids. CDR3 in amino acids: CASSLVPNTEAFF. In DNA form, the CDR3 reads TGTGCCAGCAGCTTAGTCCCAAACACTGAAGCTTTCTTT.

The chain combines TRBV12-3 or TRBV12-4 with TRBJ1-3; possible D gene TRBD1, 5 bases. The length of the CDR3 is 13 residues. V was cut by 7 bases and J by 3 bases, with 10 bases left in between. The CDR3 DNA sequence: TGTGCCAGCAAGTTGGGGGGTGGAAACACCATATATTTT. Residues: CASKLGGGNTIYF.

The chain has TRBV6-5 and TRBJ2-5; D not certain. The V end lost 2 bases, the J end lost 1 base, and 2 bases lay between the germline ends. Germline V lookup: CDR1 MNHEY, CDR2 SVGAGI. The CDR3 loop spans 12 amino acids. The CDR3 bases are TGTGCCAGCAGTTACGGCCAAGAGACCCAGTACTTC. Amino acids: CASSYGQETQYF.

Concerning this clonotype: An end of the junction differs from the germline gene, which may be a read error. The gene calls are TRBV4-1 and TRBJ2-7; TRBD2 might be the D (7 bases). Germline lookup yields CDR1 MGHRA and CDR2 YSYEKL. The CDR3 spans 15 residues. The DNA of the CDR3 is TGTGCCAGCAGCCATCAAAAGGGGGGGGCCTACGAGCAGTACTTC. This codes for CASSHQKGGAYEQYF.

This clonotype was detected ten times or more. The chain is built from TRBV7-6 and TRBJ2-1, with TRBD1 matching 8 bases. The CDR3 length is 13 residues. V shed 6 bases, J shed 5 bases, and the junction held 3 bases outside the gene matches. The germline V gene encodes CDR1 SGHVS and CDR2 FNYEAQ. CDR3 DNA: TGTGCCAGCAGAGAGGACAGGGACAATGAGCAGTTCTTC. Translated, it gives CASREDRDNEQFF.

This clonotype was observed a handful of times. CDR3 nucleotide sequence: TGTGCCACCCTACCGGATAGTGGATACTCACCCCTCCACTTT. Its protein is CATLPDSGYSPLHF. V usage is TRBV10-3 and J usage is TRBJ1-6; D uncertain. The CDR3 runs 14 residues. The V end lost 10 bases, the J end lost 10 bases, and 20 bases lay between the germline ends. The germline V gene encodes CDR1 ENHRY and CDR2 SYGVKD.

This clonotype was detected many times. The rearrangement uses TRBV6-1 and TRBJ2-5; TRBD2 aligns across 8 bases. J lost 2 bases, V lost 5 bases, and 7 bases had no gene match. This CDR3 is built from 15 residues. Germline-derived CDR1 and CDR2 are MNHNS and SASEGT. CDR3 loop: CASSFTSGRQETQYF. The CDR3 DNA is TGTGCCAGCAGTTTCACAAGCGGGAGACAAGAGACCCAGTACTTC.

The chain employs TRBV11-1 and TRBJ2-1; TRBD2 matches at 10 bases. The V gene end was trimmed by 5 bases and the J gene end by 7 bases; junction bases not matched to a gene: 8. This CDR3 region has 15 residues. The germline CDR1 and CDR2 sequences are SGHAT and FQDESV (reference sequence). CDR3 amino acids: CASSPPAGGLNEQFF. The CDR3 nucleotides are TGTGCCAGCAGCCCCCCAGCGGGGGGGCTTAATGAGCAGTTCTTC.

The CDR3 sequence: CASSIGTRGFNEQFF. The CDR3 DNA follows: TGTGCCAGTAGTATCGGGACTAGGGGGTTCAATGAGCAGTTCTTC. V and J are TRBV19 and TRBJ2-1; 8 positions agree with TRBD2. Losses at the gene ends were 3 bases for V and 6 bases for J; bases not matched to a gene: 7. The CDR3 runs 15 residues. Germline lookup yields CDR1 LNHDA and CDR2 SQIVND (reference sequence).